One and the same sample provided the 20 T cell receptor beta chains below, sequenced in a study of response to subunit inactivated influenza vaccine. TCRdb analysed the RT-PCR reads with MiXCR anew, one entry per CDR3 protein. Among hundreds of thousands of distinct CDR3 sequences, approximately 15% were seen once, and the ten largest hold around a tenth. The sequenced sample was PBMCs from blood, obtained approximately 12 days after vaccination. These receptors were collected from a man aged 50 or older who received an inactivated influenza vaccine.

The rearrangement joins TRBV12-3 or TRBV12-4 to TRBJ1-1; D gene unclear. There are 15 residues in the CDR3. V was shortened by 6 bases and J by 0 bases, with 14 bases between the two germline ends. The CDR3 DNA follows: TGTGCCAGCAGGGGTGATGGGATCATGAACACTGAAGCTTTCTTT. Protein product: CASRGDGIMNTEAFF.

The chain employs TRBV5-5 and TRBJ2-2; D perhaps matches TRBD1 (5 bases). The CDR3 is 16 amino acids. The germline V gene has CDR1 SGHKS and CDR2 YYEKEE (reference sequence). With 4 bases removed from V and 3 bases from J, the gap between germline ends came to 16 bases. CDR3 nucleotide sequence: TGTGCCAGCAGCAGGGGTCCAGAATCATACACCGGGGAGCTGTTTTTT. Encoded protein: CASSRGPESYTGELFF.

This clonotype was observed at least ten times. The chain joins TRBV20-1 to TRBJ1-1; 7 nucleotides match TRBD1. The CDR3 length is 12 residues. With 3 bases clipped from V and 4 bases from J, the junction kept 2 bases outside the gene matches. Germline lookup yields CDR1 DFQATT and CDR2 SNEGSKA (reference sequence). CDR3 protein: CSASSGGTEAFF. DNA of the CDR3: TGCAGTGCTAGTTCAGGGGGCACTGAAGCTTTCTTT.

CDR3 bases: TGTGCCAGCAGCCTCCCCGACTACGAGCAGTACTTC. Amino acid sequence: CASSLPDYEQYF. This rearrangement joins TRBV11-2 to TRBJ2-7; D is unresolved. This CDR3 spans 12 amino acids. Germline assignment: CDR1 SGHAT and CDR2 FQNNGV. Trimming shortened V by 5 bases and J by 3 bases, and 8 bases separated the two germline ends.

The rearrangement uses TRBV14 and TRBJ1-3; D unresolved. CDR3 size: 13 residues. The germline gives CDR1 SGHDN, CDR2 FVKESK. V lost 4 bases and J 6 bases, leaving 10 bases between the germline ends. In DNA, the CDR3 is TGTGCCAGCAGCCCAGGACGGGCAAACACCATATATTTT. Its translation: CASSPGRANTIYF.

The chain joins TRBV7-8 to TRBJ2-7; TRBD2 agrees at 7 bases. The germline gives CDR1 SGHVS, CDR2 FQNEAQ. This CDR3 spans 15 amino acids. J was trimmed by 2 bases and V by 1 base; bases with no gene match: 5. The CDR3 bases are TGTGCCAGCAGCTTAGTGGGGGGGGTTACCTACGAGCAGTACTTC. Residues: CASSLVGGVTYEQYF. The variable domain in full, completed from reference TRBV7-8 and TRBJ2-7, reads GAGVSQSPRYKVAKRGQDVALRCDPISGHVSLFWYQQALGQGPEFLTYFQNEAQLDKSGLPSDRFFAERPEGSVSTLKIQRTQQEDSAVYLCASSLVGGVTYEQYFGPGTRLTVT.

This clonotype turned up a few times. The chain has TRBV15 and TRBJ1-5; 7 nucleotides align to TRBD1. Germline V gives CDR1 LNHNV, CDR2 YYDKDF (reference sequence). This CDR3 is 17 amino acids long. J was trimmed by 2 bases and V by 7 bases; bases with no gene match: 14. This chain's CDR3 is CATTSTEKQGGNQPQHF. The CDR3 DNA follows: TGTGCCACCACCTCGACAGAGAAGCAGGGGGGCAATCAGCCCCAGCATTTT.

This clonotype has at least ten counts. The V and J genes are TRBV4-3 and TRBJ2-3, with D maybe TRBD2 (5 bases). The ends were cut back, 0 bases at V and 0 bases at J, with 7 bases in the middle. The CDR3 covers 15 residues. Germline V gene lookup returns CDR1 LGHNA and CDR2 YSLEER. Here the CDR3 DNA reads TGCGCCAGCAGCCAAGAACGGACTAGCACAGATACGCAGTATTTT. Amino acid sequence: CASSQERTSTDTQYF.

This clonotype was picked up a small number of times. V is TRBV4-1 and J is TRBJ1-1, with D uncertain. CDR3 length equals 15 residues. CDR1 is MGHRA, CDR2 YSYEKL, per germline. V lost 4 bases, J lost 8 bases, and 20 bases lay in between. CDR3 in DNA: TGCGCCAGCAGCCCCGGTTATTTTCGCGGGAACGAAGCTTTCTTT. Translation: CASSPGYFRGNEAFF.

This clonotype was picked up a small number of times. The chain joins TRBV5-5 to TRBJ2-3, with 11 bases that match TRBD2. The CDR3 loop spans 15 amino acids. CDR1 and CDR2 (germline): SGHKS, YYEKEE (reference sequence). V gave up 5 bases and J gave up 6 bases; unmatched junction bases: 8. This CDR3 reads CASRKLAGVWDTQYF. DNA for the CDR3: TGTGCCAGCAGAAAACTAGCGGGAGTTTGGGATACGCAGTATTTT.

V and J are TRBV2 and TRBJ1-2, with a possible D match to TRBD1 (5 bases). Looked up from germline, CDR1 is SNHLY and CDR2 is FYNNEI. The CDR3 has 13 residues. The V end lost 4 bases, the J end lost 6 bases, and 12 bases lay between the germline ends. The CDR3 sequence is CASSGSLGDGYTF. In DNA form, the CDR3 reads TGTGCCAGCAGTGGATCCTTGGGGGATGGCTACACCTTC.

This clonotype was detected a few times. The rearrangement joins TRBV7-8 to TRBJ1-5; the D gene is possibly TRBD1 (6 bases). CDR1 is SGHVS and CDR2 is FQNEAQ in the germline V gene. Deletions cut 5 bases from V and 3 bases from J, with 14 bases between. The CDR3 is 15 amino acids. This chain's CDR3 is CASSPFEGDNQPQHF. The CDR3 coding sequence is TGTGCCAGCAGCCCCTTTGAGGGGGACAATCAGCCCCAGCATTTT.

This clonotype came up many times. In nucleotides, the CDR3 is TGTGCCAGCAGCTTAGGCTACGGAGAGACCCAGTACTTC. Its protein product is CASSLGYGETQYF. This rearrangement joins TRBV11-2 to TRBJ2-5, with D uncertain. The germline V gene has CDR1 SGHAT and CDR2 FQNNGV. With 1 base removed from V and 4 bases from J, the gap between germline ends came to 7 bases. This CDR3 has 13 amino acids. Looking up the rest from reference TRBV11-2 and TRBJ2-5 gives the full variable domain: EAGVAQSPRYKIIEKRQSVAFWCNPISGHATLYWYQQILGQGPKLLIQFQNNGVVDDSQLPKDRFSAERLKGVDSTLKIQPAKLEDSAVYLCASSLGYGETQYFGPGTRLLVL.

This chain uses TRBV12-3 or TRBV12-4 with TRBJ2-7; tentative D call: TRBD1 (6 bases). V was clipped by 5 bases and J by 3 bases, with 11 bases between them. CDR3 length: 13 residues. CDR3 bases: TGTGCCAGCAGTCAGACAGGTAACTACGAGCAGTACTTC. The encoded protein is CASSQTGNYEQYF.

The chain recombines TRBV7-2 with TRBJ2-3; 7 bases agree with TRBD2. This CDR3 is 14 amino acids long. J lost 10 bases, V lost 1 base, and 8 bases had no gene match. Germline V gives CDR1 SGHTA, CDR2 FQGNSA. CDR3: CASSLGLAVVAQYF. DNA for the CDR3: TGTGCCAGCAGCTTAGGGCTAGCGGTAGTCGCGCAGTATTTT.

On this clonotype: One base away lies a much larger clone, so this may be a sequencing read error. The chain has TRBV29-1 and TRBJ2-7, with 9 bases that match TRBD1. Germline V gene sequence: CDR1 SQVTM, CDR2 ANQGSEA. CDR3 length: 15 residues. In DNA, the CDR3 is TGCAGCGTTGTACGCCCTGACAGGGGGGTTGGCGAGCACTACTTC. Its protein product is CSVVRPDRGVGEHYF.

The sample holds a few counts of this clonotype. The J gene is TRBJ1-4, the V gene TRBV6-5; TRBD1 aligns across 7 bases. Per the germline V gene, CDR1 is MNHEY and CDR2 is SVGAGI. Losses at the gene ends were 2 bases for V and 2 bases for J; bases not matched to a gene: 2. The CDR3 extends over 15 amino acids. The CDR3 loop reads CASSYQQGTNEKLFF. Written as DNA, the CDR3 is TGTGCCAGCAGTTACCAACAGGGGACTAATGAAAAACTGTTTTTT.

This rearrangement joins TRBV4-3 to TRBJ1-1; tentatively, D is TRBD1 (5 bases). The V end was cut by 4 bases, the J end by 8 bases, with 14 bases between. CDR3 size: 13 residues. Germline CDR1 LGHNA, CDR2 YSLEER. CDR3 amino acids: CASSLTDGGEAFF. CDR3 coding DNA: TGCGCCAGCAGCCTGACCGATGGGGGAGAAGCTTTCTTT.

This sequence joins TRBV4-3 and TRBJ2-5; the match to TRBD2 covers 7 bases. Germline V CDR1 and CDR2: LGHNA, YSLEER. V was pared by 0 bases and J by 3 bases, with 7 bases of the junction left unmatched. This CDR3 region has 16 residues. The CDR3 loop is CASSQDMWGGKETQYF. CDR3 bases: TGCGCCAGCAGCCAAGATATGTGGGGAGGGAAAGAGACCCAGTACTTC.

This clonotype came up a few times. The chain employs TRBV20-1 and TRBJ2-1; maybe TRBD1 (5 bases). The CDR3 has 14 amino acids. Germline CDR1 reads DFQATT; CDR2 reads SNEGSKA (reference sequence). The CDR3 loop reads CIWGPFPPPNEQFF. The DNA for the CDR3 is TGCATCTGGGGCCCCTTCCCCCCCCCCAATGAGCAGTTCTTC.